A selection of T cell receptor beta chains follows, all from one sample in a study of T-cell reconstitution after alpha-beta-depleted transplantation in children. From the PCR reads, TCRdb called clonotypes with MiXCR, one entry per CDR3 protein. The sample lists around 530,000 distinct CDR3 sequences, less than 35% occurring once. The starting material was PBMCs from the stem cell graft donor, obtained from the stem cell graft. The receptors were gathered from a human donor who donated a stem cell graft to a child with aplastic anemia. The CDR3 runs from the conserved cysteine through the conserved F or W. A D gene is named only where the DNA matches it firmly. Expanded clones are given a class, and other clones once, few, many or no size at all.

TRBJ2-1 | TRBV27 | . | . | TGTGCCAGCAGTCCAGGGACGGCCCAATACAATGAGCAGTTCTTC | CASSPGTAQYNEQFF
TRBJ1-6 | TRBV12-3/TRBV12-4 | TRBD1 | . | TGTGCCAGCAGTTTAGGCAGGGGGCGGTATTCACCCCTCCACTTT | CASSLGRGRYSPLHF
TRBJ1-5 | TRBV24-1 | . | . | TGTGCCGTCGGCAGGGATAGCAATGAGCCCCAGCATTTT | CAVGRDSNEPQHF
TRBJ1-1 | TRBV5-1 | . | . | TGCGCCAGCAGCTTGGTAGACGGGGGGACTGAAGCTTTCTTT | CASSLVDGGTEAFF
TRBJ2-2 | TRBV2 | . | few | TGTGCCAGCAGTACGCTGCGGTCGAACACCGGGGAGCTGTTTTTT | CASSTLRSNTGELFF
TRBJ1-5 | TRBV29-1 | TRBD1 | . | TGCAGCGTTGGACAGGGATTTCAGCCCCAGCATTTT | CSVGQGFQPQHF
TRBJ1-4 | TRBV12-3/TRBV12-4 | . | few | TGTGCCAGCAGCCTGGGGGTCCTGAATGAAAAACTGTTTTTT | CASSLGVLNEKLFF
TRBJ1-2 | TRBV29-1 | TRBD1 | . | TGCAGCGTTGGACAGGGGGCTTATGGCTACACCTTC | CSVGQGAYGYTF
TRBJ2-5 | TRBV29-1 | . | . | TGCAGCGTTGAAAACCCGACAGACCAAGAGACCCAGTACTTC | CSVENPTDQETQYF
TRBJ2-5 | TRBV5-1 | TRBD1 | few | TGCGCCAGCAGCTTGGACTACAGGGGGGAGACCCAGTACTTC | CASSLDYRGETQYF
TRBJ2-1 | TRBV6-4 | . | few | TGTGCCAGCAGTGACCTCGCGCGCAGCTCCTACAATGAGCAGTTCTTC | CASSDLARSSYNEQFF
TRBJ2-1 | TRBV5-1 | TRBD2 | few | TGCGCCAGCAGCTTGGGGAGCGGGGACGCCCTCAATGAGCAGTTCTTC | CASSLGSGDALNEQFF
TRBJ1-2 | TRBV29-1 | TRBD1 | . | TGCAGCGTTGAACCCGGGACAGTCTATGGCTACACCTTC | CSVEPGTVYGYTF
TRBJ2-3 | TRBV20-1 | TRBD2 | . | TGCAGTGCTAGCGGGAGGCAACCAAGCACAGATACGCAGTATTTT | CSASGRQPSTDTQYF
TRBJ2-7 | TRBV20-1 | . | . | TGCAGTGCTAGCTGGGGGAGGAGCTCCTACGAGCAGTACTTC | CSASWGRSSYEQYF
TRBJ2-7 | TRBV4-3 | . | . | TGCGCCAGCAGCCAAGATCCGAGGGTTGGCGAGCAGTACTTC | CASSQDPRVGEQYF
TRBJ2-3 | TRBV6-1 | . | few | TGTGCCAGCAGCACCGGCCGGACTACGCTTTACACAGATACGCAGTATTTT | CASSTGRTTLYTDTQYF
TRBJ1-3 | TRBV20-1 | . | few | TGCAGTGCTCCCACCGGGCCCCAAACGGGAAACACCATATATTTT | CSAPTGPQTGNTIYF